The TCR beta chain described here comes from a study of blood T cell repertoires in COVID-19. Looked up from germline, CDR1 is LGHNA and CDR2 is YSLEER. The CDR3 length is 14 residues. V lost 1 base, J lost 5 bases, and 11 bases lay in between. Clones were read by immunoSEQ multiplex PCR, and TCRdb kept only the in-frame ones, dropping some. The repertoire holds around 500,000 clones, with approximately 90% as singletons. The receptor's source is a woman aged 40-49 years who had recovered from COVID-19. The specimen was PBMCs or T cells enriched from blood (not recorded which). The genes are TRBV4-3 and TRBJ1-1; D might be TRBD1 (5 bases). Here the CDR3 reads CASSQGTKWTEAFF. The DNA of the CDR3 is TGCGCCAGCAGCCAAGGGACAAAGTGGACTGAAGCTTTCTTT.